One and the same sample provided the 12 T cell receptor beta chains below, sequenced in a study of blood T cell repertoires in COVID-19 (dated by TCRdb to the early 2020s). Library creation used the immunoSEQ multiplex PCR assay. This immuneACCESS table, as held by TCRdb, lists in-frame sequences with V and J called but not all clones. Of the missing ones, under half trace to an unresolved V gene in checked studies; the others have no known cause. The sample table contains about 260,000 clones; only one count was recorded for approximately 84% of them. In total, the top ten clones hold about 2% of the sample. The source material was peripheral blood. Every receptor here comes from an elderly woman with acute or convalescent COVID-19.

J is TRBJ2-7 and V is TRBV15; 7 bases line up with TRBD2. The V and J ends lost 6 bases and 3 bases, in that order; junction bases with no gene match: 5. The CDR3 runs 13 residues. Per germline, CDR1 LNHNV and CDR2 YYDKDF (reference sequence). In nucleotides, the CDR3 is TGTGCCACCAGTGCGGGAGTGGACTACGAGCAGTACTTC. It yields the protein CATSAGVDYEQYF.

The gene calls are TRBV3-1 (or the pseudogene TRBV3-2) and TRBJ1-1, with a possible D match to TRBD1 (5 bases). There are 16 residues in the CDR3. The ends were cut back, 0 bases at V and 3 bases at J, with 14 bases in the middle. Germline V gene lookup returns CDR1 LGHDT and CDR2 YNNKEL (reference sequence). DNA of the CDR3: TGTGCCAGCAGCCAAGATCGGGGGGTCGGGCACACTGAAGCTTTCTTT. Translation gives CASSQDRGVGHTEAFF.

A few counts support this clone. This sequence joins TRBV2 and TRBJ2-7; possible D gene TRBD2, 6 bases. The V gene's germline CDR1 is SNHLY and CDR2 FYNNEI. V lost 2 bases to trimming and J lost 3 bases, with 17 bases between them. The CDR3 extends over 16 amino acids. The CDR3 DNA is TGTGCCAGCAGTGAAATGTGGAGGGAGGACCTCTACGAGCAGTACTTC. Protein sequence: CASSEMWREDLYEQYF.

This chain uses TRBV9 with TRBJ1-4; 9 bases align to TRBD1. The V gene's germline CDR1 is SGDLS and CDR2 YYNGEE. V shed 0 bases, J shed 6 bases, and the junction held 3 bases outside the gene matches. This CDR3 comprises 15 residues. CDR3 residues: CASSVEGQGHEKLFF. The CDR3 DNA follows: TGTGCCAGCAGCGTAGAGGGACAGGGCCATGAAAAACTGTTTTTT.

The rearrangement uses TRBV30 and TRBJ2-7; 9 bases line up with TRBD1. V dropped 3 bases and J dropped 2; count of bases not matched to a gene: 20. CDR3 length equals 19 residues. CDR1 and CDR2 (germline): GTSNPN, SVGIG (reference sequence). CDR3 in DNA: TGTGCCTGGAGCGTGGGGGGGTCCCGGGACGGGACAGGGACCTACGAGCAGTACTTC. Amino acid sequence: CAWSVGGSRDGTGTYEQYF.

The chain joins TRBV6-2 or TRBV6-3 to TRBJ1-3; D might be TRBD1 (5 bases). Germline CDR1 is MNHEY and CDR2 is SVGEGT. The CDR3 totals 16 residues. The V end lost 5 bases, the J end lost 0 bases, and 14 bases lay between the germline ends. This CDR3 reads CASSPRTSDSGNTIYF. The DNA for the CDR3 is TGTGCCAGCAGTCCCCGGACATCCGACTCTGGAAACACCATATATTTT.

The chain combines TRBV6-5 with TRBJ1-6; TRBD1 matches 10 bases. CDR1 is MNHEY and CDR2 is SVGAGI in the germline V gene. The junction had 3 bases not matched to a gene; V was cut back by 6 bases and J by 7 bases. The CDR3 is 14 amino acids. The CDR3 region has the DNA TGTGCCAGCAGGGGGACAGGGGACAATTCACCCCTCCACTTT. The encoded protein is CASRGTGDNSPLHF.

This chain's CDR3 is CASSLGGGAGSDTQYF. The CDR3 coding sequence is TGTGCCAGCAGCTTAGGCGGGGGGGCGGGATCAGATACGCAGTATTTT. The J gene is TRBJ2-3, the V gene TRBV7-2; 9 bases match TRBD2. Germline V gives CDR1 SGHTA, CDR2 FQGNSA. J was trimmed by 4 bases and V by 1 base; bases with no gene match: 6. CDR3 size: 16 residues.

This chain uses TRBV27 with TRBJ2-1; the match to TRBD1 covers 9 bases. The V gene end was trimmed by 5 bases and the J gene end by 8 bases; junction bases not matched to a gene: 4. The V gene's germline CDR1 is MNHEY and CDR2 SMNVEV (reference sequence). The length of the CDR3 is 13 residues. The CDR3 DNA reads TGTGCCAGCAGTAGGACAGGGGTGGATGAGCAGTTCTTC. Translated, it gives CASSRTGVDEQFF.

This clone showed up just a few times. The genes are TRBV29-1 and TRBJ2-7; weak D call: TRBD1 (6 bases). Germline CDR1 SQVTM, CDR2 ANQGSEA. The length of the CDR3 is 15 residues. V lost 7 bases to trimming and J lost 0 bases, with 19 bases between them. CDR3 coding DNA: TGCAGCGCAAGAGGTGGGGGCTCGGGCTCCTACGAGCAGTACTTC. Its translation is CSARGGGSGSYEQYF.

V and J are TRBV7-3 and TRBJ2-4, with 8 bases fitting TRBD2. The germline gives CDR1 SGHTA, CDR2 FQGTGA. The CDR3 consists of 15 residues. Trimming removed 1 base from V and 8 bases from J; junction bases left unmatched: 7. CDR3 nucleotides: TGTGCCAGCAGCTTAAGGGGACTAGTGGGGGACATTCAGTACTTC. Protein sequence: CASSLRGLVGDIQYF. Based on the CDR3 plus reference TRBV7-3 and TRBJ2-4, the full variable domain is GAGVSQTPSNKVTEKGKYVELRCDPISGHTALYWYRQSLGQGPEFLIYFQGTGAADDSGLPNDRFFAVRPEGSVSTLKIQRTERGDSAVYLCASSLRGLVGDIQYFGAGTRLSVL.

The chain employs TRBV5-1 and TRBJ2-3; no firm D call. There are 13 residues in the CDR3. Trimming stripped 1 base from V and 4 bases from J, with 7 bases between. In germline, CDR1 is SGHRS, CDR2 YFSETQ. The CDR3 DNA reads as TGCGCCAGCAGCTTGAATCCAGCAGATACGCAGTATTTT. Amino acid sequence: CASSLNPADTQYF.